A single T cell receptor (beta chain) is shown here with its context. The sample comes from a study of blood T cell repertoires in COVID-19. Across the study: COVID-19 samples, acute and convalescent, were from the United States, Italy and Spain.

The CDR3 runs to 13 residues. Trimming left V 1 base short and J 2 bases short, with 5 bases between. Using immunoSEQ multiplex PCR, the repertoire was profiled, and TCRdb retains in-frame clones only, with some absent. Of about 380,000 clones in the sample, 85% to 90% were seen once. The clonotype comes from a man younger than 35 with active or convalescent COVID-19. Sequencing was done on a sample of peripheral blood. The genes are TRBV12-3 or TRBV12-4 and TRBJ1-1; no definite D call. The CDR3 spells CASSLGSNTEAFF. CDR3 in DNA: TGTGCCAGCAGTTTAGGGAGCAACACTGAAGCTTTCTTT.